This T cell receptor (beta chain) was captured by sequencing in a study of blood T cell repertoires in COVID-19. The CDR3 is 19 amino acids. The V gene's germline CDR1 is KGHSH and CDR2 LQKENI. V trimming: 0 bases; J trimming: 2 bases; junction bases outside the gene matches: 10. This table comes from immunoSEQ multiplex PCR, and its TCRdb copy is limited to in-frame clones, with some not included. The sample has 35,000 to 45,000 clones; roughly 81% are singletons. This TCR came from a woman in her seventies in a cohort sampled during active COVID-19. The sequencing input was peripheral blood. J is TRBJ2-7 and V is TRBV18; 13 positions match TRBD2. The CDR3 sequence is CASSPPNSGGTSGAYEQYF. CDR3 nucleotide sequence: TGTGCCAGCTCACCACCGAACTCAGGGGGGACTAGCGGGGCCTACGAGCAGTACTTC.